This entry lists 20 T cell receptor beta chains sequenced from one sample in a study of vaccination and CD4 T cells after COVID-19. The antigens of these receptors remain unknown. Cultured CD4+ T cell DNA underwent sequencing with the Oncomine TCR Beta short-read assay. Each CDR3 protein gets one entry after TCRdb re-called the PCR reads with MiXCR. The data show approximately 23,000 distinct CDR3 sequences, approximately 30% seen once. As for treatment: roughly 11-day PBMC culture with coronavirus spike peptide pools or control peptides (ViraFEST assay). Sequencing was performed on cultured CD4+ T cells from blood. The receptors here all came from a human donor with COVID-19.

This clonotype appeared a few times. The chain has TRBV6-1 and TRBJ1-6; D is uncertain. Germline V gene data show CDR1 as MNHNS and CDR2 as SASEGT. The CDR3 is made up of 15 amino acids. Trimming removed 1 base at V and 7 bases at J, with 11 bases between. The CDR3, as DNA: TGTGCCAGCAGTGAAGACCTCAACCGCAATTCACCCCTCCACTTT. Translating gives CASSEDLNRNSPLHF.

This sequence joins TRBV5-4 and TRBJ1-6, with TRBD1 matching 7 bases. This CDR3 has 15 residues. V was clipped by 4 bases and J by 7 bases; unmatched bases: 8. Looked up from germline, CDR1 is SGHNT and CDR2 is YYREEE (reference sequence). The chain's CDR3 is CASSTRDRLNSPLHF. The CDR3 DNA is TGTGCCAGCAGCACCAGGGACAGACTAAATTCACCCCTCCACTTT.

This clonotype was observed a few times. J is TRBJ1-2 and V is TRBV29-1; TRBD1 aligns across 7 bases. The CDR3 totals 12 residues. The V gene's germline CDR1 is SQVTM and CDR2 ANQGSEA. V trimming: 7 bases; J trimming: 7 bases; junction bases outside the gene matches: 9. CDR3 amino acids: CSGRQGASGYTF. The CDR3 region has the DNA TGCAGCGGTAGACAGGGTGCGTCTGGCTACACCTTC.

The CDR3 nucleotides are TGCGCCAGCAGCCAAGTCCGGGTGCAGGAACAAGAGACCCAGTACTTC. It yields the protein CASSQVRVQEQETQYF. The chain recombines TRBV4-1 with TRBJ2-5, with D unresolved. Germline-derived CDR1 and CDR2 are MGHRA and YSYEKL. V was pared by 1 base and J by 2 bases, with 14 bases between. The CDR3 length is 16 residues.

In its sample, this clonotype was seen a few times. The chain recombines TRBV27 with TRBJ2-7; the D call may be TRBD1 or TRBD2 (5 bases each). The CDR3 has 15 residues. V lost 0 bases to trimming and J lost 7 bases, with 16 bases between them. Germline lookup yields CDR1 MNHEY and CDR2 SMNVEV (reference sequence). The CDR3 spells CASSLSGTKGGEQYF. The CDR3, as DNA: TGTGCCAGCAGTTTATCTGGGACCAAAGGTGGGGAGCAGTACTTC.

This clonotype counts as medium-sized. The V gene is TRBV5-1, the J gene TRBJ2-7, with unresolved D. From germline, CDR1 is SGHRS and CDR2 YFSETQ. V was trimmed by 1 base and J by 4 bases, leaving 9 bases between them. The CDR3 is 13 residues long. As DNA, the CDR3 is TGCGCCAGCAGCTTGTTTCGAGAATACGAGCAGTACTTC. Translating it yields CASSLFREYEQYF.

The sample holds one count of this clonotype. This chain uses TRBV5-4 with TRBJ1-1; tentative D call: TRBD1 (5 bases). Germline V CDR1 and CDR2: SGHNT, YYREEE (reference sequence). The CDR3 runs to 14 residues. V was clipped by 1 base and J by 4 bases, with 11 bases between them. The CDR3 nucleotides read TGTGCCAGCAGCTTGTCTGCAGGGTCCACTGAAGCTTTCTTT. Its protein is CASSLSAGSTEAFF.

V is TRBV10-1 and J is TRBJ2-1; no reliable D call. Germline CDR1 WNHNN, CDR2 SYGVQD (reference sequence). The germline V and J ends were trimmed by 4 bases and 6 bases, with 10 bases remaining between them. CDR3 length: 13 residues. The CDR3 protein is CASSGHIGNEQFF. The CDR3 nucleotides read TGCGCCAGCAGTGGGCATATTGGCAATGAGCAGTTCTTC.

The chain links TRBV14 to TRBJ2-5; D possibly matches TRBD1 or TRBD2 (5 bases each). V was clipped by 4 bases and J by 7 bases, with 25 bases between them. Germline V gene lookup returns CDR1 SGHDN and CDR2 FVKESK. This CDR3 comprises 17 residues. In DNA, the CDR3 is TGTGCCAGCAGCCCGTTGAGGGGACGGAGTATTGAATGGACCCAGTACTTC. Protein product: CASSPLRGRSIEWTQYF. Full variable domain (remainder filled in from reference TRBV14 and TRBJ2-5): EAGVTQFPSHSVIEKGQTVTLRCDPISGHDNLYWYRRVMGKEIKFLLHFVKESKQDESGMPNNRFLAERTGGTYSTLKVQPAELEDSGVYFCASSPLRGRSIEWTQYFGPGTRLLVL.

The chain uses TRBV10-2 and TRBJ1-2; 7 bases agree with TRBD1. Germline V CDR1 and CDR2: WSHSY, SAAADI. The CDR3 length is 14 residues. The trim removed 6 bases at V and 3 bases at J, leaving 7 bases unmatched. The DNA of the CDR3 is TGCGCCAGCAGGGATACTGACAGGGACTATGGCTACACCTTC. This gives the protein CASRDTDRDYGYTF.

This clonotype has only one observation. The chain couples TRBV19 to TRBJ2-3; D is undetermined. CDR1 LNHDA and CDR2 SQIVND come from the germline V gene (reference sequence). The CDR3 length is 14 residues. V was trimmed by 5 bases and J by 3 bases, leaving 12 bases between them. The DNA of the CDR3 is TGTGCCAGTAGTCGGAACGGGTATACAGATACGCAGTATTTT. This sequence encodes CASSRNGYTDTQYF.

This chain connects TRBV7-9 to TRBJ2-7; the D is unclear. Trimming removed 5 bases at V and 2 bases at J, with 16 bases between. CDR1 is SEHNR and CDR2 is FQNEAQ in the germline V gene (reference sequence). The CDR3 contains 15 residues. The CDR3 coding sequence is TGTGCCAGCAGCGTCGGGTCAAAGGCGGCCTACGAGCAGTACTTC. This encodes CASSVGSKAAYEQYF. Combining the CDR3 with reference TRBV7-9 and TRBJ2-7 gives the whole variable domain DTGVSQNPRHKITKRGQNVTFRCDPISEHNRLYWYRQTLGQGPEFLTYFQNEAQLEKSRLLSDRFSAERPKGSFSTLEIQRTEQGDSAMYLCASSVGSKAAYEQYFGPGTRLTVT.

J is TRBJ1-2 and V is TRBV5-5; 9 bases map to TRBD1. Germline V CDR1 and CDR2: SGHKS, YYEKEE (reference sequence). CDR3 size: 15 residues. Trimming at V came to 0 bases and at J to 4 bases, leaving 4 bases not matched to a gene. CDR3 coding DNA: TGTGCCAGCAGCTTGGCCGTACAGGGGGCCTATGGCTACACCTTC. Protein sequence: CASSLAVQGAYGYTF.

The CDR3 sequence is CASSIGGGGPGYTF. The CDR3 nucleotides are TGTGCCAGTAGTATAGGCGGAGGGGGCCCTGGCTACACCTTC. The rearrangement links TRBV19 to TRBJ1-2; 7 nucleotides align to TRBD1. Germline CDR1 reads LNHDA; CDR2 reads SQIVND (reference sequence). The CDR3 length is 14 residues. Trimming removed 1 base from V and 7 bases from J; junction bases left unmatched: 6.

This chain links TRBV11-3 with TRBJ2-3; TRBD2 matches at 12 bases. The CDR3 contains 15 residues. The germline CDR1 and CDR2 sequences are SGHNT and YENEEA. The J segment lost 5 bases and the V segment lost 4 bases, leaving 4 bases of the junction unmatched. CDR3 protein: CASSSLAGGVDTQYF. The CDR3 nucleotides read TGTGCCAGCAGCTCGCTAGCGGGGGGGGTAGATACGCAGTATTTT.

This clonotype was recorded a few times. The chain recombines TRBV10-3 with TRBJ2-6; 7 positions match TRBD1. Trimming at V came to 4 bases and at J to 0 bases, leaving 6 bases not matched to a gene. This CDR3 contains 17 residues. Germline CDR1 is ENHRY and CDR2 is SYGVKD. CDR3 coding DNA: TGTGCCATCAGTGCCTCATCAGGGGGCTCTGGGGCCAACGTCCTGACTTTC. Encoded protein: CAISASSGGSGANVLTF.

This clonotype has a handful of counts. The CDR3 loop reads CASSLPGGAHYGYTF. The CDR3 coding sequence is TGTGCCAGCAGTTTGCCAGGGGGCGCCCACTATGGCTACACCTTC. The rearrangement links TRBV28 to TRBJ1-2; TRBD1 matches 8 bases. The junction had 6 bases not matched to a gene; V was cut back by 3 bases and J by 3 bases. The germline V gene encodes CDR1 MDHEN and CDR2 SYDVKM. This CDR3 region has 15 residues.

The chain recombines TRBV6-1 with TRBJ2-3; possible D gene TRBD1, 6 bases. Germline CDR1 MNHNS, CDR2 SASEGT. V lost 4 bases, J lost 4 bases, and 15 bases lay in between. The CDR3 loop spans 15 amino acids. CDR3 loop: CASSVDRPGADTQYF. The CDR3 nucleotides read TGTGCCAGCAGTGTTGACAGGCCCGGGGCAGATACGCAGTATTTT.

This clonotype was seen a few times. This chain uses TRBV7-9 with TRBJ1-5; D might be TRBD1 (6 bases). This CDR3 is built from 15 residues. Germline loops: CDR1 SEHNR, CDR2 FQNEAQ (reference sequence). V lost 0 bases and J lost 2, with 8 bases in between. CDR3: CASSLAGGGNQPQHF. The DNA for the CDR3 is TGTGCCAGCAGCTTAGCAGGGGGTGGCAATCAGCCCCAGCATTTT. Combining the CDR3 with reference TRBV7-9 and TRBJ1-5 gives the whole variable domain DTGVSQNPRHKITKRGQNVTFRCDPISEHNRLYWYRQTLGQGPEFLTYFQNEAQLEKSRLLSDRFSAERPKGSFSTLEIQRTEQGDSAMYLCASSLAGGGNQPQHFGDGTRLSIL.

The CDR3 sequence is CASRDQRGQGARETQYF. CDR3 nucleotide sequence: TGTGCCAGCAGAGATCAGAGGGGACAGGGGGCTCGAGAGACCCAGTACTTC. The J gene is TRBJ2-5, the V gene TRBV5-8; 12 bases line up with TRBD1. Per the germline V gene, CDR1 is SGHTS and CDR2 is YDEGEE. The CDR3 is 17 amino acids. Trimming at V came to 5 bases and at J to 4 bases, leaving 12 bases not matched to a gene.